Shown below are 11 T cell receptor beta chains from a single sample sequenced in a study of control samples from healthy donors and cancer patients (TCRdb year 2020). Receptor amplification or capture employed the immunoSEQ multiplex PCR assay. TCRdb retrieved this table from immuneACCESS and kept in-frame rearrangements only. Not all clones are present; in checked studies, unresolved V genes account for under half, and no reason is known for the remainder. The table for this sample lists about 65,000 clones; just over 90% of them were counted only once. About 1.2% of the sample goes to the ten largest clones. Sequencing used PBMCs. The origin of the receptors is a woman in her forties or fifties with colorectal cancer.

J is TRBJ2-7 and V is TRBV6-1; D is perhaps TRBD2 (5 bases). Trimming cost V 0 bases and J 0 bases, with 9 bases left between them. CDR1 is MNHNS and CDR2 is SASEGT in the germline V gene. The CDR3 runs 15 residues. The CDR3 sequence: CASSEALGSSYEQYF. The CDR3 DNA is TGTGCCAGCAGTGAAGCGCTTGGGAGCTCCTACGAGCAGTACTTC.

The chain joins TRBV6-5 to TRBJ1-2; 7 bases align to TRBD1. The length of the CDR3 is 14 residues. The V gene's germline CDR1 is MNHEY and CDR2 SVGAGI. V lost 6 bases to trimming and J lost 6 bases; unmatched junction nucleotides: 10. The CDR3 DNA is TGTGCCAGCAGCCCCTTTGAGGGGGCCCATGGCTACACCTTC. Its protein product is CASSPFEGAHGYTF.

This chain joins TRBV19 and TRBJ2-2; 7 bases are a match to TRBD2. Per the germline V gene, CDR1 is LNHDA and CDR2 is SQIVND (reference sequence). J gave up 4 bases and V 4 bases, and 3 bases lay outside the gene matches. This CDR3 region has 14 residues. This CDR3 is CASSKGGRTGELFF. The CDR3 DNA is TGTGCCAGTAGTAAGGGAGGGCGCACCGGGGAGCTGTTTTTT.

J is TRBJ1-3 and V is TRBV30, with D possibly being TRBD1 (6 bases). The CDR3 spans 16 residues. Trimming took off 4 bases at V and 1 base at J, with 17 bases between the two ends. Germline V CDR1 and CDR2: GTSNPN, SVGIG (reference sequence). The CDR3 is CAWMLPGHPSGNTIYF. CDR3 DNA sequence: TGTGCCTGGATGTTACCGGGACATCCTTCTGGAAACACCATATATTTT. Combining the CDR3 with reference TRBV30 and TRBJ1-3 gives the whole variable domain SQTIHQWPATLVQPVGSPLSLECTVEGTSNPNLYWYRQAAGRGLQLLFYSVGIGQISSEVPQNLSASRPQDRQFILSSKKLLLSDSGFYLCAWMLPGHPSGNTIYFGEGSWLTVV.

J is TRBJ1-4 and V is TRBV9; TRBD1 matches at 7 bases. The V gene's germline CDR1 is SGDLS and CDR2 YYNGEE. The CDR3 loop spans 15 amino acids. Germline trimming cut 4 bases from V and 7 bases from J; bases unmatched to any gene: 10. The CDR3 DNA follows: TGTGCCAGCAGCACAACAGGGGTAGGCGGTGAAAAACTGTTTTTT. This sequence encodes CASSTTGVGGEKLFF.

The chain links TRBV10-3 to TRBJ2-2, with 7 bases aligning to TRBD1. The V and J ends lost 6 bases and 0 bases, in that order; junction bases with no gene match: 4. The germline CDR1 and CDR2 sequences are ENHRY and SYGVKD. The CDR3 loop spans 15 amino acids. CDR3 in amino acids: CAIRPGTANTGELFF. CDR3 coding DNA: TGTGCCATCAGGCCCGGGACAGCGAACACCGGGGAGCTGTTTTTT.

The gene calls are TRBV5-1 and TRBJ1-4, with 8 bases that match TRBD1. V lost 4 bases, J lost 0 bases, and 2 bases stayed unmatched. This CDR3 region has 15 residues. CDR1 and CDR2 from the germline V gene are SGHRS and YFSETQ. The CDR3 bases are TGCGCCAGCAGCCCACAGGGGGCAACTAATGAAAAACTGTTTTTT. Amino acids: CASSPQGATNEKLFF. Full variable domain (missing parts from reference TRBV5-1 and TRBJ1-4): KAGVTQTPRYLIKTRGQQVTLSCSPISGHRSVSWYQQTPGQGLQFLFEYFSETQRNKGNFPGRFSGRQFSNSRSEMNVSTLELGDSALYLCASSPQGATNEKLFFGSGTQLSVL.

The rearrangement links TRBV30 to TRBJ1-2; 8 bases match TRBD1. The CDR3 extends over 15 amino acids. J lost 7 bases, V lost 0 bases, and 10 bases had no gene match. Germline CDR1 and CDR2: GTSNPN and SVGIG (reference sequence). The CDR3 DNA sequence: TGTGCCTGGAGTGTGGGGTTTGACAGGGGAAGTGGCTACACCTTC. It specifies CAWSVGFDRGSGYTF.

The V and J genes are TRBV2 and TRBJ1-1; D not certain. CDR1 is SNHLY, CDR2 FYNNEI, per germline. This CDR3 has 13 residues. Trimming removed 4 bases at V and 4 bases at J, with 10 bases between. This CDR3 is CASSGGVGTEAFF. Here the CDR3 DNA reads TGTGCCAGCAGTGGCGGGGTTGGCACTGAAGCTTTCTTT.

In its sample, this clone was seen a few times. This chain joins TRBV5-1 and TRBJ1-4, with a possible D match to TRBD1 (6 bases). Trimming removed 5 bases at V and 6 bases at J, with 14 bases between. CDR1 and CDR2 from the germline V gene are SGHRS and YFSETQ. The CDR3 is 14 residues long. The CDR3 coding sequence is TGCGCCAGCAGTTTTGACAGGCCGGATGAAAAACTGTTTTTT. It is translated as CASSFDRPDEKLFF.

The CDR3 bases are TGTGCCAGCAGCGTATATCAGAAGGGCGGGGGCTACACCTTC. Translating gives CASSVYQKGGGYTF. The chain links TRBV9 to TRBJ1-2; D unresolved. This CDR3 is 14 amino acids long. Deletions cut 1 base from V and 8 bases from J, with 15 bases between. The germline gives CDR1 SGDLS, CDR2 YYNGEE.